What follows are 10 T cell receptor beta chains derived from one specimen sequenced in a study of tumor-infiltrating lymphocytes in primary liver carcinoma. Unsorted whole blood yielded the blood RNA, and germline DNA was also extracted. Researchers generated TCR beta cDNA from approximately 500 ng of total RNA, relying on a constant-region primer. Three-round nested multiplex PCR performed with slightly modified ARM-PCR produced the TCR beta libraries. Investigators reported that the first two PCR rounds, at around 9 cycles each, used TRBV1-TRBV30 forward primers with a C-beta reverse primer. Each CDR3 protein is one row after TCRdb ran MiXCR on the multiplex PCR reads. Of 250,000 to 350,000 distinct CDR3 sequences in the sample, almost 60% are singletons; the top ten hold about 17%. What was sequenced was peripheral blood. The origin of the receptors is a woman younger than 45 with primary liver carcinoma and hepatitis B virus infection.

Points on this clonotype: This CDR3 fails to terminate in the conserved phenylalanine or tryptophan, so it likely reflects a read error. J is TRBJ2-1 and V is TRBV11-2; a possible D gene is TRBD1 (5 bases). CDR3 length: 13 residues. Germline V CDR1 and CDR2: SGHAT, FQNNGV. Trimming removed 5 bases at V and 6 bases at J, with 11 bases between. In nucleotides, the CDR3 is TGTGCCAGCAGCCAGACAGTTGGCAATGAGCAGTTCTTA. It yields the protein CASSQTVGNEQFL.

This clonotype has ten or more counts. This CDR3 reads CSVEGGGEDTDTQYF. In nucleotides, the CDR3 is TGCAGCGTTGAGGGAGGGGGCGAAGACACAGATACGCAGTATTTT. The chain combines TRBV29-1 with TRBJ2-3; D could derive from TRBD1 or TRBD2 (7 bases each). The ends were cut back, 3 bases at V and 2 bases at J, with 15 bases in the middle. The CDR3 extends over 15 amino acids. The germline gives CDR1 SQVTM, CDR2 ANQGSEA.

Remarks on this clonotype: The conserved phenylalanine or tryptophan is not found at the CDR3 terminus, so this likely reflects a read error. The rearrangement joins TRBV5-5 to TRBJ2-2; D is ambiguous. The length of the CDR3 is 15 residues. Germline V CDR1 and CDR2: SGHKS, YYEKEE (reference sequence). V shed 4 bases and J shed 1 base, with 11 bases lying between them. CDR3 protein: CASSRKLGNTGELFY. Written as DNA, the CDR3 is TGTGCCAGCAGCCGTAAATTGGGGAACACCGGGGAGCTGTTTTAT.

The chain combines TRBV10-2 with TRBJ2-1; a possible D gene is TRBD2 (6 bases). This CDR3 has 12 amino acids. Germline V gene data show CDR1 as WSHSY and CDR2 as SAAADI. Trimming shortened V by 11 bases and J by 10 bases, and 18 bases separated the two germline ends. The CDR3 here is CAGREAGGEQFF. DNA for the CDR3: TGCGCCGGTAGGGAGGCGGGTGGGGAGCAGTTCTTC.

V usage is TRBV28 and J usage is TRBJ2-7, with D possibly being TRBD1 (6 bases). The CDR3 length is 15 residues. CDR1 is MDHEN and CDR2 is SYDVKM in the germline V gene. The germline V and J ends were trimmed by 3 bases and 6 bases, with 18 bases remaining between them. CDR3 sequence: CASSFSRRRTVEQYF. Written as DNA, the CDR3 is TGTGCCAGCAGTTTCTCTAGGAGACGGACAGTCGAGCAGTACTTC.

As regards this clonotype: This may be a read error, as it is one base from a much larger clone. The chain carries TRBV29-1 and TRBJ2-5; D may be TRBD2 (5 bases). The germline gives CDR1 SQVTM, CDR2 ANQGSEA. CDR3 length: 12 amino acids. The CDR3 DNA follows: TGCAGAGTTGATAGAGGGAGAGAGACCCAGTACTTC. Translated, it gives CRVDRGRETQYF.

The rearrangement joins TRBV4-1 to TRBJ2-2; a weak D match, TRBD1 (5 bases). The V end lost 8 bases, the J end lost 13 bases, and 20 bases lay between the germline ends. The germline V gene has CDR1 MGHRA and CDR2 YSYEKL. This CDR3 has 13 amino acids. The CDR3 sequence is CASGNRGKGGLFF. The DNA of the CDR3 is TGCGCCAGCGGCAATAGGGGAAAGGGTGGGCTGTTTTTT.

This clonotype was detected only a few times. The chain links TRBV4-1 to TRBJ1-5, with D hard to call. Trimming shortened V by 1 base and J by 0 bases, and 10 bases separated the two germline ends. The CDR3 covers 16 residues. In germline, CDR1 is MGHRA, CDR2 YSYEKL. The DNA of the CDR3 is TGCGCCAGCAGCCAAGCGGAAACATATAGCAATCAGCCCCAGCATTTT. Protein: CASSQAETYSNQPQHF.

This clonotype has ten or more counts. V is TRBV11-2 and J is TRBJ2-7; possibly TRBD1 for D (5 bases). V lost 5 bases, J lost 6 bases, and 11 bases lay in between. Per germline, CDR1 SGHAT and CDR2 FQNNGV. The length of the CDR3 is 12 residues. The CDR3 DNA reads TGTGCCAGCAGCCCCTTGGGGCTCGAGCAGTACTTC. Encoded protein: CASSPLGLEQYF.

In the case of this clonotype: A read error may explain this, as a much larger clone is one base away. CDR3 sequence reads: CVSSGSSYEQYF. As DNA, the CDR3 is TGTGTCTCTAGCGGGAGCTCCTACGAGCAGTACTTC. V usage is TRBV10-3 and J usage is TRBJ2-7, with 10 nucleotides matching TRBD2. CDR1 ENHRY and CDR2 SYGVKD come from the germline V gene. This CDR3 comprises 12 residues.